The rows below give T cell receptor beta chains drawn from one sample of a study of tissue T cells after allogeneic stem cell transplantation. Repertoires were generated with immunoSEQ multiplex PCR, while TCRdb's copy carries only in-frame clones and drops some. The data show about 43,000 clones, roughly 92% seen once. Material: blood, obtained before transplantation. Receptors originate from a woman between 35 and 75 years old who later had graft-versus-host disease after an allogeneic stem cell transplant. The CDR3 runs from the conserved cysteine through the conserved F or W. The order of the fields is J gene, V gene, D gene, clone size, CDR3 protein, CDR3 DNA. D genes are given only for firm matches. Some rows have no size entry. The others give once, few or many, or a class for an expanded clone.

TRBJ2-1,TRBV7-6,TRBD2,-,CASTPTSGTYNEQFF,TGTGCCAGCACCCCGACTAGCGGGACCTACAATGAGCAGTTCTTC
TRBJ2-5,TRBV9,TRBD2,once,CASRAGATPETQYF,TGTGCCAGCCGAGCGGGAGCCACCCCAGAGACCCAGTACTTC
TRBJ1-1,TRBV10-1,TRBD1,-,CASSESWTGRFGTEAFF,TGCGCCAGCAGTGAGTCTTGGACAGGGAGATTCGGCACTGAAGCTTTCTTT
TRBJ2-1,TRBV6-2/TRBV6-3,TRBD2,-,CASSYSPGLAADSYNEQFF,TGTGCCAGCAGTTACTCGCCCGGACTAGCGGCCGACTCCTACAATGAGCAGTTCTTC
TRBJ2-7,TRBV3-1/TRBV3-2,-,-,CASSQPPDKQYF,TGTGCCAGCAGCCAGCCCCCAGACAAGCAGTACTTC
TRBJ1-6,TRBV6-2/TRBV6-3,TRBD1,-,CASSQTGGDSPLHF,TGTGCCAGCAGCCAGACAGGGGGAGATTCACCCCTCCACTTT
TRBJ1-5,TRBV18,TRBD1,once,CASSPDRGNQPQHF,TGTGCCAGCTCACCGGACAGGGGGAATCAGCCCCAGCATTTT
TRBJ2-7,TRBV9,-,-,CASSVGPLGEQYF,TGTGCCAGCAGCGTAGGACCGCTGGGCGAGCAGTACTTC
TRBJ2-1,TRBV27,TRBD2,-,CASSLGGLEGNEQFF,TGTGCCAGCAGTTTAGGAGGACTAGAAGGCAATGAGCAGTTCTTC
TRBJ1-1,TRBV19,-,-,CASSIDTQNTEAFF,TGTGCCAGTAGTATAGATACACAGAACACTGAAGCTTTCTTT
TRBJ1-5,TRBV6-2/TRBV6-3,-,-,CASSNRVTSLGYNQPQHF,TGTGCCAGCAGTAACCGGGTCACCAGCCTCGGGTACAATCAGCCCCAGCATTTT
TRBJ1-1,TRBV5-4,TRBD1,few,CASSYQGAYTEAFF,TGTGCCAGCAGCTACCAGGGGGCGTACACTGAAGCTTTCTTT
TRBJ2-7,TRBV28,-,-,CASGYGSYEQYF,TGTGCCAGCGGTTACGGCTCCTACGAGCAGTACTTC
TRBJ2-2,TRBV2,-,-,CASRSDSPRGTGELFF,TGTGCCAGCAGATCTGACTCGCCCCGAGGGACCGGGGAGCTGTTTTTT
TRBJ2-1,TRBV28,TRBD2,-,CASSTSGGGRNEQFF,TGTGCCAGCAGTACTAGCGGAGGGGGTCGCAATGAGCAGTTCTTC
TRBJ2-7,TRBV5-1,TRBD2,-,CASSPRTSGNPGEQYF,TGCGCCAGCAGCCCGCGGACTAGCGGGAATCCGGGCGAGCAGTACTTC
TRBJ2-5,TRBV5-8,-,-,CASSFSRVLQETQYF,TGTGCCAGCAGCTTTAGCAGGGTCCTCCAAGAGACCCAGTACTTC
TRBJ1-1,TRBV20-1,-,few,CSARVGERAFF,TGCAGTGCTAGAGTCGGGGAGCGGGCTTTCTTT
TRBJ1-1,TRBV5-1,-,-,CASSNRRTEAFF,TGCGCCAGCAGCAATCGGAGGACTGAAGCTTTCTTT
TRBJ1-2,TRBV5-6,-,-,CASSLRWQGGGYTF,TGTGCCAGCAGCTTGAGGTGGCAGGGTGGTGGCTACACCTTC
TRBJ2-7,TRBV4-3,TRBD2,-,CASSQDLAGSSYEQYF,TGCGCCAGCAGCCAAGATCTAGCGGGAAGCTCCTACGAGCAGTACTTC
TRBJ1-1,TRBV7-9,-,-,CASSVEVASNTEAFF,TGTGCCAGCAGCGTAGAGGTGGCGTCGAACACTGAAGCTTTCTTT
TRBJ2-3,TRBV6-2/TRBV6-3,-,few,CASSYLPQGDTQYF,TGTGCCAGCAGTTACCTCCCGCAAGGAGATACGCAGTATTTT
TRBJ2-4,TRBV30,-,-,CAYMGVAKNIQYF,TGTGCCTATATGGGGGTAGCCAAAAACATTCAGTACTTC
TRBJ1-3,TRBV4-3,-,-,CASSPDTQGSGNTIYF,TGCGCCAGCAGCCCCGACACCCAGGGTTCTGGAAACACCATATATTTT
TRBJ2-3,TRBV29-1,-,-,CSAGGDTQYF,TGCAGCGCTGGAGGAGATACGCAGTATTTT
TRBJ1-4,TRBV6-5,TRBD1,once,CASSKDRGEKLFF,TGTGCCAGCAGTAAGGACAGGGGTGAAAAACTGTTTTTT
TRBJ1-2,TRBV5-1,TRBD1,-,CASSLGTAFAYGYTF,TGCGCCAGCAGCTTAGGGACAGCTTTTGCCTATGGCTACACCTTC
TRBJ2-3,TRBV19,-,-,CASSPWTDTQYF,TGTGCCAGTAGCCCTTGGACAGATACGCAGTATTTT
TRBJ2-7,TRBV7-9,-,-,CASRTGLYEQYF,TGTGCCAGCAGAACGGGACTCTACGAGCAGTACTTC
TRBJ2-1,TRBV27,-,-,CASSLRWNEQFF,TGTGCCAGCAGTTTAAGGTGGAATGAGCAGTTCTTC
TRBJ1-1,TRBV5-1,-,-,CASSSQGGTEAFF,TGCGCCAGCAGCTCACAGGGCGGCACTGAAGCTTTCTTT
TRBJ2-4,TRBV7-2,-,-,CASSQGALQYF,TGTGCCAGCAGTCAGGGAGCCCTTCAGTACTTC
TRBJ2-7,TRBV5-6,-,-,CASTLGEEQYF,TGTGCCAGCACCCTAGGGGAAGAGCAGTACTTC
TRBJ1-6,TRBV6-5,TRBD1,-,CASSSGTANSPLHF,TGTGCCAGCAGCTCCGGGACAGCTAATTCACCCCTCCACTTT
TRBJ1-3,TRBV5-8,-,few,CASNAIRNTIYF,TGTGCCAGCAACGCTATTCGAAACACCATATATTTT
TRBJ1-2,TRBV6-6,TRBD1,-,CASSFGQGDGYTF,TGTGCCAGCAGTTTCGGACAGGGAGATGGCTACACCTTC
TRBJ1-2,TRBV7-2,-,-,CASSLGAYGYTF,TGTGCCAGCAGCTTAGGGGCTTATGGCTACACCTTC
TRBJ2-3,TRBV5-4,TRBD2,-,CASSGGLAGGLDTQYF,TGTGCCAGCAGCGGGGGACTAGCGGGAGGTCTAGATACGCAGTATTTT
TRBJ1-1,TRBV12-5,-,-,CASGFPNTEAFF,TGTGCTAGTGGTTTCCCGAACACTGAAGCTTTCTTT
TRBJ2-1,TRBV4-3,TRBD1,-,CASSQDRGGNEQFF,TGCGCCAGCAGCCAGGACAGGGGGGGCAATGAGCAGTTCTTC
TRBJ2-2,TRBV4-3,-,-,CASSPIHGAPGELFF,TGCGCCAGCAGCCCCATTCATGGGGCACCCGGGGAGCTGTTTTTT
TRBJ1-4,TRBV7-2,-,once,CASSSRQSLNEKLFF,TGTGCCAGCAGCTCCCGACAGTCCCTTAATGAAAAACTGTTTTTT
TRBJ2-5,TRBV6-5,-,-,CAISRAALREETQYF,TGTGCCATATCCAGGGCCGCGCTCCGGGAAGAGACCCAGTACTTC
TRBJ1-2,TRBV24-1,TRBD1,-,CATSDQGGGYTF,TGTGCCACCAGTGACCAAGGGGGCGGCTACACCTTC
TRBJ1-4,TRBV7-6,-,-,CASSLVRNYNEKLFF,TGTGCCAGCAGCTTAGTCAGAAACTATAATGAAAAACTGTTTTTT
TRBJ2-7,TRBV18,-,-,CASSPNFVQNYEQYF,TGTGCCAGCTCACCAAACTTCGTACAGAACTACGAGCAGTACTTC
TRBJ2-3,TRBV7-9,-,-,CASSNIMGGNTQYF,TGTGCCAGCAGCAATATTATGGGTGGGAATACGCAGTATTTT
TRBJ1-5,TRBV28,-,-,CASSFSAGRNQPQHF,TGTGCCAGCAGTTTCTCGGCAGGGAGAAACCAGCCCCAGCATTTT
TRBJ1-2,TRBV10-3,-,-,CAISESMGSGYTF,TGTGCCATCAGTGAGTCAATGGGATCTGGCTACACCTTC
TRBJ2-1,TRBV4-3,TRBD2,once,CASSQDRTSGSREQFF,TGCGCCAGCAGCCAAGATAGAACTAGCGGGAGCCGTGAGCAGTTCTTC
TRBJ2-1,TRBV2,TRBD2,-,CAGLGTSFLSEQFF,TGTGCCGGGCTTGGGACTAGCTTTCTAAGCGAGCAGTTCTTC
TRBJ2-5,TRBV10-3,TRBD1,-,CAIRTGGPETQYF,TGTGCCATCAGAACAGGGGGCCCAGAGACCCAGTACTTC
TRBJ2-2,TRBV18,-,-,CASSLGGENTGELFF,TGTGCCAGCTCACTTGGAGGTGAGAACACCGGGGAGCTGTTTTTT